This passage covers 2 T cell receptor beta chains from one sample sequenced in a study of blood T cell repertoires in COVID-19. Clones were read by immunoSEQ multiplex PCR, and TCRdb kept only the in-frame ones, dropping some. The sample gives 180,000 or so clones, roughly 80% of which show up once; nearly 4.5% is in the top ten. The sequencing input was PBMCs or T cells enriched from blood (not recorded which). These receptors were obtained from a woman aged 45 to 65 who had recovered from COVID-19.

This chain joins TRBV28 and TRBJ1-5; 7 nucleotides agree with TRBD1. In germline, CDR1 is MDHEN, CDR2 SYDVKM. This CDR3 is built from 14 residues. V shed 6 bases, J shed 7 bases, and the junction held 9 bases outside the gene matches. The CDR3, as DNA: TGTGCCAGCAGCCCAGACAGGGCGGGACAGCCCCAGCATTTT. Residues: CASSPDRAGQPQHF. The complete variable domain, with remaining parts taken from reference TRBV28 and TRBJ1-5, reads DVKVTQSSRYLVKRTGEKVFLECVQDMDHENMFWYRQDPGLGLRLIYFSYDVKMKEKGDIPEGYSVSREKKERFSLILESASTNQTSMYLCASSPDRAGQPQHFGDGTRLSIL.

The chain recombines TRBV6-5 with TRBJ2-5; 12 bases map to TRBD1. V gave up 6 bases and J gave up 7 bases; unmatched junction bases: 6. CDR3 length equals 14 residues. Germline assignment: CDR1 MNHEY and CDR2 SVGAGI. The CDR3 reads CASRGQGAYGTQYF. In DNA, the CDR3 is TGTGCCAGCAGGGGACAGGGGGCTTACGGGACCCAGTACTTC.